This TCR beta chain was identified during a study of neurological immune-mediated disorders. In the study overall: Of the roughly 35 patients who had multiple sclerosis, some 30 had the relapsing-remitting form and 3 had the secondary progressive form.

From germline, CDR1 is DFQATT and CDR2 SNEGSKA (reference sequence). The ends lost 1 base at V and 8 bases at J; junction bases unmatched: 8. This CDR3 contains 14 residues. Regarding this clonotype: What it binds is unknown.

MiXCR, run by TCRdb on the 5' RACE reads, gives a single entry per CDR3 protein. The sample holds 55,000 to 65,000 distinct CDR3 sequences; 3.5% to 4.5% are singletons and the top ten take 2.2%. General observations from the study: The absence of shared CDR3 amino acid sequences among expanded clones across subjects suggests private repertoires in all groups.

Sequenced sample: PBMCs. The chain links TRBV20-1 to TRBJ2-1, with TRBD2 matching 7 bases. This receptor was taken from a woman aged 50 to 60 with multiple sclerosis. Here the CDR3 reads CSARVPIAGDEQFF. CDR3 sequence (DNA): TGCAGTGCTAGAGTCCCAATAGCGGGCGATGAGCAGTTCTTC.